Listed below are T cell receptor beta chains from one sample, sequenced in a study of patients and donors after allogeneic stem cell transplantation. MiXCR, applied by TCRdb to the RT-PCR reads, yields one record per CDR3 protein. The table includes approximately 200,000 distinct CDR3 sequences, roughly 38% detected once. Sequencing was carried out using blood, either unsorted or a sorted T cell fraction (not recorded which). The receptor set was obtained from a human donor who was either an allogeneic HSCT recipient or a stem cell or donor lymphocyte infusion donor (not recorded which). It is not recorded whose cells these are; they may come from a transplant donor. CDR3s include the opening cysteine and the closing phenylalanine or tryptophan. D genes are given only for firm matches. Clone size is shown for a subset of rows, as once, few, many or a class of expanded clone.

d_gene | abundance | j_gene | v_gene | CDR3aa | CDR3nt
TRBD1 | NA | TRBJ1-1 | TRBV5-1 | CASRNGQGANTEAFF | TGCGCCAGCAGAAATGGACAGGGAGCGAACACTGAAGCTTTCTTT
NA | NA | TRBJ2-3 | TRBV6-5 | CASSYSVKATDTQYF | TGTGCCAGCAGTTACTCGGTGAAGGCTACAGATACGCAGTATTTT
NA | few | TRBJ1-1 | TRBV7-9 | CASERQNTEAFF | TGTGCCAGCGAACGGCAGAACACTGAAGCTTTCTTT
TRBD1 | NA | TRBJ2-4 | TRBV28 | CASRSGTASPAKNIQYF | TGTGCCAGCAGATCCGGGACAGCCAGCCCAGCCAAAAACATTCAGTACTTC
NA | once | TRBJ2-2 | TRBV4-2 | CASSQVGLYGELFF | TGTGCCAGCAGCCAAGTAGGCCTCTACGGGGAGCTGTTTTTT
NA | NA | TRBJ2-7 | TRBV28 | CASSTGGTYEQYF | TGTGCCAGCAGTACCGGGGGAACCTACGAGCAGTACTTC
NA | NA | TRBJ2-7 | TRBV7-9 | CASSLGTPLQYF | TGTGCCAGCAGCTTAGGGACTCCGTTGCAGTACTTC
NA | NA | TRBJ1-5 | TRBV4-3 | CASSQDLGGGASNQPQHF | TGCGCCAGCAGCCAAGATTTGGGGGGCGGAGCGAGCAATCAGCCCCAGCATTTT
NA | few | TRBJ1-6 | TRBV6-1 | CASSGPTGSPLHF | TGTGCCAGCAGTGGACCTACTGGGTCACCCCTCCACTTT
TRBD2 | NA | TRBJ2-3 | TRBV20-1 | CSAPLAGGPRDTQYF | TGCAGTGCTCCCCTAGCGGGGGGGCCGAGAGATACGCAGTATTTT
NA | NA | TRBJ1-5 | TRBV28 | CASTVTGTLNQPQHF | TGTGCCAGCACCGTCACCGGGACCCTCAATCAGCCCCAGCATTTT
NA | NA | TRBJ2-7 | TRBV10-3 | CAISPGTDAYEQYF | TGTGCCATCAGTCCCGGGACGGATGCCTACGAGCAGTACTTC
NA | NA | TRBJ1-6 | TRBV20-1 | CSAQWANNSPLHF | TGCAGTGCTCAATGGGCAAATAATTCACCCCTCCACTTT
NA | NA | TRBJ1-1 | TRBV5-1 | CASSSEPRGRTHTEAFF | TGCGCCAGCAGCTCCGAACCTCGAGGGCGAACCCACACTGAAGCTTTCTTT
NA | few | TRBJ1-5 | TRBV7-9 | CASSLVTPLGNQPQHF | TGTGCCAGCAGCTTAGTGACGCCCCTAGGTAATCAGCCCCAGCATTTT
NA | NA | TRBJ2-4 | TRBV10-3 | CAIGAEQNIQYF | TGTGCCATCGGGGCAGAGCAAAACATTCAGTACTTC
TRBD2 | NA | TRBJ2-1 | TRBV7-3 | CASSFSSGGADNEQFF | TGTGCCAGCAGCTTCTCTAGCGGGGGGGCCGATAATGAGCAGTTCTTC
NA | NA | TRBJ1-4 | TRBV6-6 | CASSYSRGGGEKLFF | TGTGCCAGCAGTTACTCTCGCGGAGGAGGGGAAAAACTGTTTTTT
NA | NA | TRBJ1-4 | TRBV4-1 | CASSQEPGVAEKLFF | TGCGCCAGCAGCCAAGAGCCCGGAGTGGCTGAAAAACTGTTTTTT
NA | NA | TRBJ1-5 | TRBV2 | CASSETMGFGAFEPQHF | TGTGCCAGCAGTGAAACTATGGGGTTTGGCGCTTTTGAGCCCCAGCATTTT
NA | few | TRBJ1-1 | TRBV10-3 | CATRRTIETEAFF | TGTGCCACTCGGCGGACAATAGAGACTGAAGCTTTCTTT
TRBD2 | few | TRBJ2-1 | TRBV4-2 | CASSLGLVSSYNEQFF | TGTGCCAGCAGCCTGGGACTAGTCAGCTCCTACAATGAGCAGTTCTTC
NA | NA | TRBJ2-7 | TRBV10-3 | CAISDSYREYEQYF | TGTGCCATCAGTGATTCTTACAGGGAGTACGAGCAGTACTTC
NA | few | TRBJ1-5 | TRBV24-1 | CATSGGAVDQPQHF | TGTGCCACCAGTGGAGGGGCTGTAGATCAGCCCCAGCATTTT
TRBD2 | NA | TRBJ2-7 | TRBV5-1 | CASSTGTSIRYEQYF | TGCGCCAGCAGCACAGGGACTAGCATCCGATACGAGCAGTACTTC
TRBD1 | NA | TRBJ2-1 | TRBV5-1 | CASSLMGTGENEQFF | TGCGCCAGCAGCTTGATGGGGACAGGAGAGAATGAGCAGTTCTTC
NA | medium-sized | TRBJ1-3 | TRBV7-2 | CASSPGRTSGNTIYF | TGTGCCAGCAGCCCGGGGCGGACCTCTGGAAACACCATATATTTT
NA | NA | TRBJ2-1 | TRBV6-4 | CASSEGDSTYNEQFF | TGTGCCAGCAGTGAAGGAGACAGTACGTACAATGAGCAGTTCTTC
NA | few | TRBJ1-2 | TRBV3-1 | CASSQEGTMMGGYTF | TGTGCCAGCAGCCAAGAGGGCACAATGATGGGCGGCTACACCTTC
TRBD1 | NA | TRBJ1-2 | TRBV6-5 | CASTQGGDYGYTF | TGTGCCAGCACCCAGGGGGGGGACTATGGCTACACCTTC
TRBD2 | NA | TRBJ2-3 | TRBV2 | CASMEAGTTDTQYF | TGTGCCAGCATGGAAGCGGGGACTACAGATACGCAGTATTTT
TRBD1 | NA | TRBJ2-7 | TRBV4-1 | CASSQTGLGPYEQYF | TGCGCCAGCAGCCAGACAGGGTTAGGGCCCTACGAGCAGTACTTC
TRBD1 | few | TRBJ1-3 | TRBV11-1 | CASSFSLWTGLDSGNTIYF | TGTGCCAGCAGCTTCTCACTTTGGACAGGGCTCGACTCTGGAAACACCATATATTTT
NA | few | TRBJ1-1 | TRBV29-1 | CSSAGFSATEAFF | TGCAGCTCTGCAGGGTTTTCCGCGACTGAAGCTTTCTTT
TRBD1 | few | TRBJ2-5 | TRBV5-1 | CASSAGDSSLGEETQYF | TGCGCCAGCAGCGCCGGGGACAGCAGCCTCGGGGAAGAGACCCAGTACTTC
TRBD1 | NA | TRBJ1-5 | TRBV12-3/TRBV12-4 | CASSYTGTGAQPQHF | TGTGCCAGCAGTTATACCGGGACAGGGGCCCAGCCCCAGCATTTT
NA | NA | TRBJ2-2 | TRBV9 | CASSPQGGANTGELFF | TGTGCCAGCAGCCCCCAAGGCGGGGCGAACACCGGGGAGCTGTTTTTT
NA | few | TRBJ1-4 | TRBV14 | CASSQVISTNEKLFF | TGTGCCAGCAGCCAAGTGATTTCAACTAATGAAAAACTGTTTTTT
NA | NA | TRBJ2-5 | TRBV5-5 | CASSSPPQGQETQYF | TGTGCCAGCAGCTCCCCCCCGCAGGGACAAGAGACCCAGTACTTC
NA | NA | TRBJ1-5 | TRBV2 | CASSFRARGQNQPQHF | TGTGCCAGCAGTTTTAGGGCTAGGGGCCAGAATCAGCCCCAGCATTTT
NA | NA | TRBJ1-1 | TRBV6-2/TRBV6-3 | CASSYRVDPNTEAFF | TGTGCCAGCAGTTATCGTGTTGACCCGAACACTGAAGCTTTCTTT
NA | few | TRBJ1-5 | TRBV28 | CASSLPSAQPQHF | TGTGCCAGCAGTTTGCCCTCGGCACAGCCCCAGCATTTT
TRBD1 | NA | TRBJ1-3 | TRBV7-9 | CASSPRQGATGNTIYF | TGTGCCAGCAGCCCCCGACAGGGGGCTACTGGAAACACCATATATTTT
NA | once | TRBJ1-2 | TRBV7-2 | CASSLRTKQVYTF | TGTGCCAGCAGCTTACGGACCAAACAGGTCTACACCTTC
TRBD1 | NA | TRBJ1-5 | TRBV4-1 | CASSQGISAGGSNQPQHF | TGCGCCAGCAGCCAAGGGATATCGGCAGGGGGTAGCAATCAGCCCCAGCATTTT
TRBD1 | NA | TRBJ2-1 | TRBV20-1 | CSASARDRGGNEQFF | TGCAGTGCTAGCGCACGGGACAGGGGGGGCAATGAGCAGTTCTTC